Listed below are T cell receptor beta chains from one sample, sequenced in a study of brain T cells in children with intractable seizures. Clones were read by immunoSEQ multiplex PCR, and TCRdb kept only the in-frame ones, dropping some. The sample lists tens of thousands of clones; under 95% were seen once. The specimen was peripheral blood, collected at surgery. The receptors stem from a boy in the first two years of life with tuberous sclerosis and intractable seizures. CDR3s include the opening cysteine and the closing phenylalanine or tryptophan. A D gene is named only where the DNA matches it firmly. The size of a clone is reported for some rows only, either as once, few or many, or as a class for expanded clones.

j_gene | d_gene | v_gene | abundance | CDR3nt | CDR3aa
TRBJ2-2 | . | TRBV7-8 | . | TGTGCCAGCAGCTTAGAGCGGATAGCGACCGGGGAGCTGTTTTTT | CASSLERIATGELFF
TRBJ2-7 | TRBD1 | TRBV7-9 | . | TGTGCCAGCTCAGAGGGGGCGTACGAGCAGTACTTC | CASSEGAYEQYF
TRBJ2-7 | . | TRBV7-9 | . | TGTGCCAGCAGCTCAGAGGAGCAGGTCTCCTACGAGCAGTACTTC | CASSSEEQVSYEQYF
TRBJ2-6 | TRBD2 | TRBV6-4 | . | TGTGCCAGCAGTGACTCGACTAGCGGGAGTGGGGCCAACGTCCTGACTTTC | CASSDSTSGSGANVLTF
TRBJ1-2 | TRBD1 | TRBV7-9 | . | TGTGCCAGCAGCAATACAGGGGGCGGTGGCTACACCTTC | CASSNTGGGGYTF
TRBJ1-6 | TRBD1 | TRBV19 | . | TGTGCCAGTAGGGACAGGGATAATTCACCCCTCCACTTT | CASRDRDNSPLHF
TRBJ1-5 | TRBD1 | TRBV2 | . | TGTGCCAGCAAGGACAGGGTAAATCAGCCCCAGCATTTT | CASKDRVNQPQHF
TRBJ2-7 | TRBD2 | TRBV19 | . | TGTGCCAGTAGTACCGGGACTAGCGGGACCTACGAGCAGTACTTC | CASSTGTSGTYEQYF
TRBJ1-2 | . | TRBV12-3/TRBV12-4 | . | TGTGCCAGCAGTTTAAGGGGTACTAGTGGCTACACCTTC | CASSLRGTSGYTF
TRBJ1-5 | TRBD1 | TRBV2 | medium-sized | TGTGCCAGCAAGACAGGGGCGGGCAATCAGCCCCAGCATTTT | CASKTGAGNQPQHF
TRBJ1-1 | TRBD1 | TRBV18 | few | TGTGCCAGCTCAGCCGTCGGGGGAACAGGGGGAAACACTGAAGCTTTCTTT | CASSAVGGTGGNTEAFF
TRBJ2-3 | . | TRBV5-1 | . | TGCGCCAGCAGCTTTAAGACATCGGGCGTGGGCACAGATACGCAGTATTTT | CASSFKTSGVGTDTQYF
TRBJ1-6 | . | TRBV6-5 | . | TGTGCCAGCAGTTACCTGGGGGGCATCTATAATTCACCCCTCCACTTT | CASSYLGGIYNSPLHF
TRBJ2-2 | . | TRBV29-1 | . | TGCAGCGTTGCTACGGCGAACACCGGGGAGCTGTTTTTT | CSVATANTGELFF
TRBJ2-5 | TRBD2 | TRBV4-2 | . | TGTGCCAGCAGCCCGGGACTAGCGGGAGGGCTGGAGACCCAGTACTTC | CASSPGLAGGLETQYF
TRBJ1-2 | . | TRBV9 | . | TGTGCCAGCAGCGCCACTACAGGCCGAGGGGATGGCTACACCTTC | CASSATTGRGDGYTF
TRBJ2-1 | . | TRBV18 | . | TGTGCCAGCCAGTCGTCTAGCGCCTCCTACAATGAGCAGTTCTTC | CASQSSSASYNEQFF
TRBJ2-2 | TRBD2 | TRBV7-9 | . | TGTGCCAGCAGCTTTTTGGGACTAGCGGGAGGGCGGAACACCGGGGAGCTGTTTTTT | CASSFLGLAGGRNTGELFF
TRBJ2-3 | TRBD2 | TRBV7-2 | . | TGTGCCAGCAGCTTTGGCGGGAGGCGGTTGGGCCCAGATACGCAGTATTTT | CASSFGGRRLGPDTQYF